A selection of T cell receptor beta chains follows, all from one sample in a study of CD8 T cells in Susac syndrome. TCRdb redid the calling of the immunoSEQ multiplex PCR reads with MiXCR, one entry per CDR3 protein. The profile shows about 290,000 distinct CDR3 sequences, around 91% of them singletons. What was sequenced was CD8+ T cells from PBMCs. The receptor source for this set is a human donor with multiple sclerosis. Each CDR3 is given with its conserved first and last residue. Each record gives: clone size, J gene, V gene, D gene, CDR3 protein. D genes are given only for firm matches. Clone size is not always given. Where it is, it says once, few, many or a class for expanded clones.

abundance: NA; j_gene: TRBJ2-1; v_gene: TRBV3-1; d_gene: NA; CDR3aa: CASSQGVLHNEQFF
abundance: once; j_gene: TRBJ2-2; v_gene: TRBV28; d_gene: TRBD2; CDR3aa: CASRPSGRAPGELFF
abundance: NA; j_gene: TRBJ2-1; v_gene: TRBV6-6; d_gene: NA; CDR3aa: CASSPYRVNEQFF
abundance: NA; j_gene: TRBJ1-4; v_gene: TRBV5-4; d_gene: NA; CDR3aa: CASSTRERNEKLFF
abundance: NA; j_gene: TRBJ2-5; v_gene: TRBV2; d_gene: TRBD1; CDR3aa: CASSSPGQGLETQYF
abundance: NA; j_gene: TRBJ2-7; v_gene: TRBV24-1; d_gene: NA; CDR3aa: CATSDLREAIDEQYF
abundance: NA; j_gene: TRBJ2-7; v_gene: TRBV28; d_gene: TRBD1; CDR3aa: CARIRTGGLSYEQYF
abundance: NA; j_gene: TRBJ2-1; v_gene: TRBV3-1; d_gene: TRBD2; CDR3aa: CASSQTLAGDSNEQFF
abundance: NA; j_gene: TRBJ1-5; v_gene: TRBV7-9; d_gene: NA; CDR3aa: CASSLAGERPQHF
abundance: NA; j_gene: TRBJ1-4; v_gene: TRBV18; d_gene: NA; CDR3aa: CASSIHRFEKLFF